This paragraph reports one TCR beta chain. Its antigen remains undetermined. Qualities for individual bases were not recorded, and no much larger clone is one base off. The data derive from a study of T-cell memory formation after mild COVID-19 (dated by TCRdb to the early 2020s). For context, the study as a whole: TCR sequence clusters from the two donors were found to be largely donor specific. Two young, previously healthy adult volunteers, one female and one male, were included in the cohort. T-cell clones expanding and contracting after mild COVID-19 in a couple of donors were tracked by longitudinal TCRalpha and TCRbeta repertoire sequencing. Study-wide conclusions, independent of this receptor: Balanced CD4/CD8 phenotypes were observed for clones contracting from day 15 to 85, whereas a bias towards CD4+ was observed for a second wave of clones expanding from day 15 to 37. Some responding clones were detected in pre-infection memory, suggesting pre-existing cross-reactive memory T cells joined the SARS-CoV-2 response. Whether the second-wave clones peaking on day 37 were SARS-CoV-2 specific was not confirmed. Only two mild cases were covered in the study, and larger cohorts including severe cases with pre-infection samples were considered necessary. Contracting CD4+ clones were found mainly in CM and EM memory subsets, while CD8+ clones were enriched in EMRA.

Measured from the cysteine to the phenylalanine, the CDR3 is 13 residues long. Here the CDR3 DNA is all that survives: 39 bases in frame from base 1. V lost 2 bases and J lost 3 bases; the stretch between them is 7 bases long. As encoded in the germline V gene, CDR1 is MNHEY while CDR2 is SVGAGI. Sequenced using an Illumina NovaSeq 6000. TCRalpha and TCRbeta cDNA libraries were constructed by 5'RACE with constant-segment primers, with sample barcodes and unique molecular identifiers being introduced. RNA was extracted from every sample with Trizol reagent. The libraries were amplified in two PCR steps, and the second step added a second sample barcode and Illumina TruSeq adapters. Libraries were sequenced on an Illumina NovaSeq with 2 x 150 bp paired-end reads. On the authors' methods: The reads were demultiplexed and collapsed into UMI-guided consensus sequences using migec v1.2.7. Using mixcr v2.1.11, UMI consensuses were aligned to TRA and TRB V and J templates and then assembled into clonotypes. A clonotype was counted as expanded or contracted only if both edgeR and NoisET called the change significant, with noise models trained on biological replicates. For edgeR calls, the cutoffs were a false discovery rate-adjusted p below 0.01 and a log2 fold-change threshold of 1. As an exploratory analysis of dynamics, PCA with hierarchical clustering was applied to max-normalized trajectories of the 1000 most abundant clonotypes. Separately sequenced CD4+ and CD8+ repertoires were used to assign a CD4 or CD8 phenotype to each responding clone. Clones were called with MiXCR by TCRdb after fastp trimmed the public reads at Q25, and only in-frame beta chains were retained. Entries are consolidated by CDR3 protein sequence, retaining the most common genes and DNA. TCRdb's processing, not the study's, gives the V and J calls here. The sample data list about 400,000 distinct CDR3 sequences, and roughly 15% of these were observed just once. Of the sample, about 22% falls within the top ten clones.

Ficoll-Paque density gradient centrifugation was the method used to isolate PBMCs. The TCR comes from a man younger than 30 who had mild COVID-19 (a few samples of this study predate the infection). The sample titles of this study are shuffled in the database, so cell type and time point are left out; the donor was told from shared clones. The chain joins TRBV6-5 to TRBJ1-1; the D gene cannot be resolved reliably. Material for sequencing was PBMCs or a T cell subset sorted from them (not recorded which). The CDR3 region reads CASSYRSYTEAFF. The DNA sequence reads TGTGCCAGCAGTTACAGGAGTTACACTGAAGCTTTCTTT.